The 14 T cell receptor beta chains below all came from one sample that was sequenced in a study of beta chain features in type 1 diabetes. General observations from the study: For Type 1 diabetes patients, all four CD4+ subsets carried TCRB CDR3s that were moderately but significantly shorter.

These receptors lack a known antigen. cDNA synthesis used the whole RNA isolate, giving expressed TCRB sequences. Assay used: immunoSEQ multiplex PCR; TCRdb lists only in-frame clones, some missing. Of 50,000 to 55,000 clones in the sample, just under 65% are singletons; the top ten hold 0.25% to 0.35%. The sample taken for sequencing was stem cell memory CD4+ T cells from blood. Receptors were obtained from a woman under 40 with type 1 diabetes.

The table lists this clone with a few counts. The chain couples TRBV18 to TRBJ2-3; possible D gene TRBD2, 5 bases. Deletions cut 2 bases from V and 0 bases from J, with 6 bases between. This CDR3 spans 14 amino acids. CDR1 KGHSH and CDR2 LQKENI come from the germline V gene. The CDR3 spells CASSPRTSTDTQYF. CDR3 coding DNA: TGTGCCAGCTCACCAAGGACTAGCACAGATACGCAGTATTTT.

This clone was counted once. V is TRBV2 and J is TRBJ1-1; no definite D call. The V end was cut by 4 bases, the J end by 1 base, with 4 bases between. The CDR3 has 12 amino acids. Germline V CDR1 and CDR2: SNHLY, FYNNEI. DNA for the CDR3: TGTGCCAGCAGTGCCCAGAACACTGAAGCTTTCTTT. It codes for CASSAQNTEAFF.

This chain uses TRBV19 with TRBJ1-5; 9 bases match TRBD1. The trim removed 5 bases at V and 7 bases at J, leaving 9 bases unmatched. Germline values: CDR1 LNHDA, CDR2 SQIVND (reference sequence). The CDR3 length is 15 residues. The chain's CDR3 is CASSAGTGIRQPQHF. The CDR3 DNA sequence: TGTGCCAGTAGTGCCGGGACAGGGATTCGGCAGCCCCAGCATTTT.

The chain combines TRBV28 with TRBJ1-5, with no clear D. Germline V gene data show CDR1 as MDHEN and CDR2 as SYDVKM. The CDR3 contains 12 residues. With 5 bases removed from V and 7 bases from J, the gap between germline ends came to 9 bases. The CDR3 bases are TGTGCCAGCAGTACCAGTAACCAGCCCCAGCATTTT. This encodes CASSTSNQPQHF.

The rearrangement uses TRBV29-1 and TRBJ1-2, with 7 bases identical to TRBD1. Germline V gene sequence: CDR1 SQVTM, CDR2 ANQGSEA. The CDR3 sequence is 12 residues long. J lost 8 bases, V lost 7 bases, and 10 bases had no gene match. The CDR3 region is CSAGQAAWGYTF. The CDR3 bases are TGCAGCGCTGGACAGGCGGCGTGGGGCTACACCTTC.

In this sample, this clone turned up a few times. J is TRBJ2-1 and V is TRBV11-2, with D unclear. The CDR3 covers 14 residues. Between the trimmed V and J ends, which lost 2 bases and 10 bases, there was a span of 15 bases. CDR1 is SGHAT and CDR2 is FQNNGV in the germline V gene. CDR3 nucleotide sequence: TGTGCCAGCAGCTTATTGGCCCTTGGCTTGGAGCAGTTCTTC. It translates to CASSLLALGLEQFF.

CDR3 nucleotide sequence: TGTGCCAGCATGGTGGGGAGCCCAGATACGCAGTATTTT. Its translation: CASMVGSPDTQYF. The chain employs TRBV25-1 and TRBJ2-3, with a possible D match to TRBD2 (5 bases). The CDR3 runs to 13 residues. V was cut by 7 bases and J by 4 bases, with 12 bases left in between. CDR1 and CDR2 from the germline V gene are MGHDK and SYGVNS.

The chain carries TRBV6-5 and TRBJ2-7, with 13 nucleotides matching TRBD2. Germline assignment: CDR1 MNHEY and CDR2 SVGAGI. V lost 0 bases, J lost 8 bases, and 7 bases stayed unmatched. The CDR3 length is 16 residues. The CDR3 DNA is TGTGCCAGCAGTTACTCGCGACTAGCGGGAGGTTTCCAGCAGTACTTC. Its protein product is CASSYSRLAGGFQQYF.

The J gene is TRBJ1-5, the V gene TRBV7-9; unclear D gene. CDR3 length equals 13 residues. Trimming shortened V by 5 bases and J by 5 bases, and 10 bases separated the two germline ends. Germline CDR1 SEHNR, CDR2 FQNEAQ (reference sequence). The CDR3 sequence is CASSPQADQPQHF. The CDR3 bases are TGTGCCAGCAGCCCCCAGGCCGATCAGCCCCAGCATTTT.

The rearrangement joins TRBV6-1 to TRBJ2-7; D might be TRBD2 (6 bases). The V end was cut by 7 bases, the J end by 2 bases, with 15 bases between. This CDR3 is 14 amino acids long. Germline CDR1 and CDR2: MNHNS and SASEGT. The CDR3 nucleotides are TGTGCCAGCACTCCCCAGCGGGCCACCTACGAGCAGTACTTC. It is translated as CASTPQRATYEQYF.

The rearrangement uses TRBV9 and TRBJ2-5; 7 positions agree with TRBD2. The CDR3 has 15 residues. Germline CDR1 SGDLS, CDR2 YYNGEE. The ends lost 3 bases at V and 5 bases at J; junction bases unmatched: 10. The DNA of the CDR3 is TGTGCCAGCAGCGGGGATTGGGGGGGTGGCGAGACCCAGTACTTC. Amino acids: CASSGDWGGGETQYF.

The genes are TRBV30 and TRBJ2-3; D remains unclear. This CDR3 has 12 amino acids. Germline V gives CDR1 GTSNPN, CDR2 SVGIG (reference sequence). Trimming removed 1 base from V and 5 bases from J, with 7 bases in between. This CDR3 is CAWSELRDTQYF. The CDR3 DNA follows: TGTGCCTGGAGTGAGCTACGAGATACGCAGTATTTT.

This chain uses TRBV6-5 with TRBJ2-7, with 9 nucleotides matching TRBD1. With V trimmed by 4 bases and J by 5 bases, 3 bases remained unmatched. Germline CDR1 is MNHEY and CDR2 is SVGAGI. The CDR3 consists of 13 residues. CDR3 protein: CASSLTGGHEQYF. Here the CDR3 DNA reads TGTGCCAGCAGTTTAACAGGGGGCCACGAGCAGTACTTC.

The rearrangement uses TRBV2 and TRBJ1-2, with D hard to call. V was clipped by 6 bases and J by 3 bases, with 5 bases between them. This CDR3 region has 11 residues. Germline CDR1 reads SNHLY; CDR2 reads FYNNEI. CDR3 DNA: TGTGCCAGCAGCACAGACTATGGCTACACCTTC. Amino acid sequence: CASSTDYGYTF.